This T cell receptor beta chain was recorded in a study of T cell repertoires in cytomegalovirus infection. TCRdb itself ran the reads through MiXCR, one entry per CDR3 protein. The sample consists of about 180,000 distinct CDR3 sequences, about 17% of them appearing once. The sample holds a few counts of this clonotype. Its specificity is unknown. General observations from the study: The study found HLA-C-restricted CMV-specific TCR beta clonotypes dominating the ex vivo response.

This CDR3 has 16 residues. The V gene's germline CDR1 is SGHDN and CDR2 FVKESK. V dropped 2 bases and J dropped 4; count of bases not matched to a gene: 6. The V gene is TRBV14, the J gene TRBJ2-2, with 8 bases matching TRBD2. The sample consisted of CD8+ T cells from PBMCs. The source is a human donor in good health (CMV status not recorded). Some clones in this sample may be carry-over from other donors' samples. The CDR3 protein is CASSQTAGVFTGELFF. The DNA for the CDR3 is TGTGCCAGCAGCCAAACAGCGGGGGTCTTCACCGGGGAGCTGTTTTTT.